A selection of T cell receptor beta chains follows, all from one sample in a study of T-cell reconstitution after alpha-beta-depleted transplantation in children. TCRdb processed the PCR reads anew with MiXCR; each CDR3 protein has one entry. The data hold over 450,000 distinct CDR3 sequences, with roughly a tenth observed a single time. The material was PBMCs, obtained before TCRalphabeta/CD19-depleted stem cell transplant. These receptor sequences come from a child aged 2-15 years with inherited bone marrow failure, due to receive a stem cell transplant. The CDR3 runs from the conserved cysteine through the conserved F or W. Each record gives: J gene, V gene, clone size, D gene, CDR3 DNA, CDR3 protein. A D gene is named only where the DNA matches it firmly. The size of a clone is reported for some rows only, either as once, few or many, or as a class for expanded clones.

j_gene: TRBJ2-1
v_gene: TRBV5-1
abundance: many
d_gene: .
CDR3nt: TGCGCCAGCAGCTTGAAGGGCCACGTAGGGGGCAATGAGCAGTTCTTC
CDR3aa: CASSLKGHVGGNEQFF

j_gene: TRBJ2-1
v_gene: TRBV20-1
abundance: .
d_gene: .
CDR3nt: TGCACCTCTAGCGCAGCCTGGAATGAGCAGTTCTTC
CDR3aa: CTSSAAWNEQFF

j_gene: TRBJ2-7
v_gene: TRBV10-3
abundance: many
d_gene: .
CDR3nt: TGTGCCATCAGTGGCCCCAATGCCCGGGCCTACGAGCAGTACTTC
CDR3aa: CAISGPNARAYEQYF

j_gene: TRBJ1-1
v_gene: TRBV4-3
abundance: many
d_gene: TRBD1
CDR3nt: TGCGCCAGCAGCCAGAGGACCGGGACAGAGAACACTGAAGCTTTCTTT
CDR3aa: CASSQRTGTENTEAFF

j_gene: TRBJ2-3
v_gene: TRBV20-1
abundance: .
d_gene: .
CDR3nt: TGCAGTGCTAGGGGGGCTAGCGGCACAGATACGCAGTATTTT
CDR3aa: CSARGASGTDTQYF

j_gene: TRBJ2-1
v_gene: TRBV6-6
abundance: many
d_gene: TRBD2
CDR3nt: TGTGCCTCTTACCGGACTAGCAACAATGAGCAGTTCTTC
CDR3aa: CASYRTSNNEQFF

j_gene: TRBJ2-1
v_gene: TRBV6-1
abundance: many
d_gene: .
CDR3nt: TGTGCCAGCAGCCATCCGGGGCGCAGACCCAATGAGCAGTTCTTC
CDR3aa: CASSHPGRRPNEQFF

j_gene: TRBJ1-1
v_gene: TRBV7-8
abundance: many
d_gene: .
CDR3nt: TGTGCCAGCAGCTTAGTAGTACGTAGCACTGAAGCTTTCTTT
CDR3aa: CASSLVVRSTEAFF

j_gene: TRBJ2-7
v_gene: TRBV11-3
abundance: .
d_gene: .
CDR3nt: TGTGCCAGCAGCCACGGTCGCGAGCAGTACTTC
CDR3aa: CASSHGREQYF

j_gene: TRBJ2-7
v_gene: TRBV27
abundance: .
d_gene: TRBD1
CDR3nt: TGTGCCAGCAGTTTCTGGGGACAGGGCTCCTACGAGCAGTACTTC
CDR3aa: CASSFWGQGSYEQYF

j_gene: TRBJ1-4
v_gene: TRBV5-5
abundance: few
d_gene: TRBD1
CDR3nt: TGTGCCAGCAGGACCCGGACAGGGGAGACACAGGCTAATGAAAAACTGTTTTTT
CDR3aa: CASRTRTGETQANEKLFF

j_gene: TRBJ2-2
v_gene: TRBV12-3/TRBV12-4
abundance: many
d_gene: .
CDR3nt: TGTGCCAGCAGTCAGGACACTATGGACACCGGGGAGCTGTTTTTT
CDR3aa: CASSQDTMDTGELFF

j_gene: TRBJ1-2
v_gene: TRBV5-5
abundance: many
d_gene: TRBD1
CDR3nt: TGTGCCAGCAGCATAGGACAGGGCCCCTATGGCTACACCTTC
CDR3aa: CASSIGQGPYGYTF

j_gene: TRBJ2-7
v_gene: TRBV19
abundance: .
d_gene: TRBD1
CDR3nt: TGTGCCAGTAGTATAGTCGACAGGGGCTACGAGCAGTACTTC
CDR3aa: CASSIVDRGYEQYF

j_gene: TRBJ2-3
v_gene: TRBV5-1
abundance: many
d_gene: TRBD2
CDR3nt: TGCGCCAGCAGCTTGAGCACTAGCGGAGGATACCACACAGATACGCAGTATTTT
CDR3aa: CASSLSTSGGYHTDTQYF

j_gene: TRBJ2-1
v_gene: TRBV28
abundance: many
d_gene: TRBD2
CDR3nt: TGTGCCAGCAGCCGACCGGGGCTAGCGGGTTACAATGAGCAGTTCTTC
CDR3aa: CASSRPGLAGYNEQFF

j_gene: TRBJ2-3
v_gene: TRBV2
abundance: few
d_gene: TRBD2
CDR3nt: TGTGCCAGCAGTGTGGCTAGCGGGAAAAGCTATTTT
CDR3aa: CASSVASGKSYF

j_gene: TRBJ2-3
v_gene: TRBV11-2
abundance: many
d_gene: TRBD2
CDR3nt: TGTGCCAGCAGCTTACCAGGACTAGGCCCAGATACGCAGTATTTT
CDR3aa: CASSLPGLGPDTQYF

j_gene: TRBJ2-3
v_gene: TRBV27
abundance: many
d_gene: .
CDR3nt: TGTGCCAGCAGTTTATATGGGCCCACGGATACGCAGTATTTT
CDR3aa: CASSLYGPTDTQYF

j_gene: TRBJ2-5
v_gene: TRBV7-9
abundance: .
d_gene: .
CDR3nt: TGTGCCAGCAGCTTACCGGGACTGGGCCGAGGGCAAGAGACCCAGTACTTC
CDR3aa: CASSLPGLGRGQETQYF

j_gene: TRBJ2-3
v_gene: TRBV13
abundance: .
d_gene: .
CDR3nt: TGTGCCAGCACTACGGGCAATGTGGATACGCAGTATTTT
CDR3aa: CASTTGNVDTQYF

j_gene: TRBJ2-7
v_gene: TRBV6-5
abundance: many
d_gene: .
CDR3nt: TGTGCCAGCAGTTACTCCGGACTTGGATCCTACGAGCAGTACTTC
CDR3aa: CASSYSGLGSYEQYF

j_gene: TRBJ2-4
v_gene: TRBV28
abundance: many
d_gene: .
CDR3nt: TGTGCCAGCAGCCGGTCAGGGTGGGACATTCAGTACTTC
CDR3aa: CASSRSGWDIQYF

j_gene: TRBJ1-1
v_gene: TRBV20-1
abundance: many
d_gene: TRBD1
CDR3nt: TGCAGTGCCCCAATGACAGGGCGCGACGGGGCTTTCTTT
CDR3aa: CSAPMTGRDGAFF

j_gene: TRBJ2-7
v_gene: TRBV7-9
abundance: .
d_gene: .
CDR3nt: TGTGCCAGCAGCTTTCAGGAGGGAGAGCAGTACTTC
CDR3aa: CASSFQEGEQYF

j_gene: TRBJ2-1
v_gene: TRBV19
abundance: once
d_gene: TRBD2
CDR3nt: TGTGCCAGTAGTATAGTTCGAGCGGGAGTCTCAAGTGAGCAGTTCTTC
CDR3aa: CASSIVRAGVSSEQFF

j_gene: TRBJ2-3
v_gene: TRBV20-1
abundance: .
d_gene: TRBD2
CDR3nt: TGCACCCTTCAGCGGGAGGGAGGAGATACGCAGTATTTT
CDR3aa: CTLQREGGDTQYF

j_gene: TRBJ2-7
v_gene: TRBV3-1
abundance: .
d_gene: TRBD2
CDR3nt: TGTGCCACCTGCCAACCGGGACTAGCGGGACCCGAGCAGTACTTC
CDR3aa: CATCQPGLAGPEQYF

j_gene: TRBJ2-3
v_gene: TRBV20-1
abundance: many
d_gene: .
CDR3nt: TGCAGTACATCTGGTCCCGCAGATACGCAGTATTTT
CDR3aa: CSTSGPADTQYF

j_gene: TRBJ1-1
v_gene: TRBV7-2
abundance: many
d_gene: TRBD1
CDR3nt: TGTGCCAGCAGCCCGACAGGGAGGACTGAAGCTTTCTTT
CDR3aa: CASSPTGRTEAFF

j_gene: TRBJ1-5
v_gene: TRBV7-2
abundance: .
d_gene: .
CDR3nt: TGTGCCAGCAGCTTAGTTGCCGGGGGTAATCAGCCCCAGCATTTT
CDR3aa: CASSLVAGGNQPQHF

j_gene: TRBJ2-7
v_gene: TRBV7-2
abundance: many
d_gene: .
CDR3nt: TGTGCCAGCAGCCGTTTGCGTGTGGGGGACGAGCAGTACTTC
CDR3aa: CASSRLRVGDEQYF

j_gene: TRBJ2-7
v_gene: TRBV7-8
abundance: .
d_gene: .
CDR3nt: TGTGCCAGCAGCTTAATTCGCCGCCCAAACTACGAGCAGTACTTC
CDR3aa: CASSLIRRPNYEQYF

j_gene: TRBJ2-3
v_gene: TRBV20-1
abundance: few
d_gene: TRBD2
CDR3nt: TGCAGTGCCGCCGGGACTAGCGCGACAGATACGCAGTATTTT
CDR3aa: CSAAGTSATDTQYF

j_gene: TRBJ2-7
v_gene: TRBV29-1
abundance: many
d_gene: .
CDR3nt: TGCAGCGTTGAAGACCGGGCCGAGCAGTACTTC
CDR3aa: CSVEDRAEQYF

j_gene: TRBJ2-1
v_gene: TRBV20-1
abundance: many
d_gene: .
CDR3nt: TGCAGTGCCCATAGCGGTTATACCTACAATGAGCAGTTCTTC
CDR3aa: CSAHSGYTYNEQFF

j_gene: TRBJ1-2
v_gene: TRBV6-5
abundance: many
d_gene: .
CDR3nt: TGTGCCAGCAGCTTACTCGGCGGGGCTGGGGACACCTTC
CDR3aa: CASSLLGGAGDTF

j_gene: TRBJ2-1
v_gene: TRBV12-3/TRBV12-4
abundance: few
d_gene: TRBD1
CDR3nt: TGTGCCAGCAGTTTTGGGCAGGGGGTGAATGAGCAGTTCTTC
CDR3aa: CASSFGQGVNEQFF

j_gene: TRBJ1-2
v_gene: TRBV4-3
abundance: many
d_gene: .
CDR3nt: TGCGCCAGCAGCCAAGATTGGGTATTGGTCTCTACCGATGGCTACACCTTC
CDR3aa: CASSQDWVLVSTDGYTF

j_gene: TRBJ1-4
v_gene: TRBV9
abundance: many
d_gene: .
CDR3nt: TGTGCCAGCAGCGCCGGTATGTTGGATGAAAAACTGTTTTTT
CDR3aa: CASSAGMLDEKLFF

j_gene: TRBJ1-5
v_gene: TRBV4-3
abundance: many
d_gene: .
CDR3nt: TGCGCCAGCAGCCAAGATGGTGGGGGCCGTCAGCCCCAGCATTTT
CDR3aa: CASSQDGGGRQPQHF

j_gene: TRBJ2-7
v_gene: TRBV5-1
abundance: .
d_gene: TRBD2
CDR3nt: TGCGCCAGCAGCTTCTCTTTAGCGGGAGGACTCTACGAGCAGTACTTC
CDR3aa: CASSFSLAGGLYEQYF

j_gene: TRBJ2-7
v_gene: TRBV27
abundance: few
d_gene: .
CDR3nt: TGTGCCAGCAGTTTCTCCCCCAGGACGGATTTATCGTACGAGCAGTACTTC
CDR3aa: CASSFSPRTDLSYEQYF

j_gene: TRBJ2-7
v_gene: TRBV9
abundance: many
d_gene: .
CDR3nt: TGTGCCAGCAGCGCCCACTGGGGGACGGGCTACGAGCAGTACTTC
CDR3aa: CASSAHWGTGYEQYF

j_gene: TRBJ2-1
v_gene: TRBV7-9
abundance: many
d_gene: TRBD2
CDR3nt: TGTGCCAGCAGCGAAATTCCTGGGACTAGCGGCTACAATGAGCAGTTCTTC
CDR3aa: CASSEIPGTSGYNEQFF

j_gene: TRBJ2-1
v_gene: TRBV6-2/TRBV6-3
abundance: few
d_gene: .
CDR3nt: TGTGCCAGCACGCAAACGAGCGGCTACAATGAGCAGTTCTTC
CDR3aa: CASTQTSGYNEQFF

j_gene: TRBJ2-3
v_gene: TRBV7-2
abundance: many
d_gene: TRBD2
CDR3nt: TGTGCCAGCAGCTTAGCTCCCCAGACTAGCGGGAGCACAGATACGCAGTATTTT
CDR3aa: CASSLAPQTSGSTDTQYF

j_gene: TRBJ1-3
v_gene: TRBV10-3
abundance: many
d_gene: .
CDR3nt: TGTGCCATCAGTGGATCCAAGGGCGGAAACACCATATATTTT
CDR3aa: CAISGSKGGNTIYF

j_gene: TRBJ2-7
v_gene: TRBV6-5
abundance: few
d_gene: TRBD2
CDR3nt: TGTGCCAGCAGTTACTTCGGACTAGCGGTTTACGAGCAGTACTTC
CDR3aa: CASSYFGLAVYEQYF

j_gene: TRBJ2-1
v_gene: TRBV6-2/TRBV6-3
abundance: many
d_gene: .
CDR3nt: TGTGCCAGCAGTTACTCGGTAAGGGCAAAGACACGTAGCTCCTACAATGAGCAGTTCTTC
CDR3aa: CASSYSVRAKTRSSYNEQFF

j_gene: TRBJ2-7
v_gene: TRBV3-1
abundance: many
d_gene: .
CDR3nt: TGTGCCAGCAGCCCAACTACCGGATCCTACGAGCAGTACTTC
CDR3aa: CASSPTTGSYEQYF

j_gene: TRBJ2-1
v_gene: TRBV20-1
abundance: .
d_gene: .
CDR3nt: TGCAGTGCTAGTCTCCAGCACAATGAGCAGTTCTTC
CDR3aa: CSASLQHNEQFF

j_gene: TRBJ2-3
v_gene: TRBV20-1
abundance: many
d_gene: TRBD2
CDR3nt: TGCAGTGCTCCCTGGGACCTAGCGGCTCCTTTGCCCCCGAGCACAGATACGCAGTATTTT
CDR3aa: CSAPWDLAAPLPPSTDTQYF

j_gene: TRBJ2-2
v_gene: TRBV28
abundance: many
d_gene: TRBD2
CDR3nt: TGTGCCAGCACCCTAGATCCGGGACTAGCGGGATGGACCGGGGAGCTGTTTTTT
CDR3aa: CASTLDPGLAGWTGELFF

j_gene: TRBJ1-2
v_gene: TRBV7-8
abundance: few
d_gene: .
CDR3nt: TGTGCCAGCAGCTTCAACCCCGCTTATGGCTACACCTTC
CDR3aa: CASSFNPAYGYTF